This T cell receptor beta chain comes out of a study of OX40 agonist ivuxolimab in advanced cancers. Study-level background: Every 2 weeks, patients received ivuxolimab intravenously, dosed at 0.01 to 10 mg/kg. Allowance was made for prior anti-PD-1, anti-PD-L1 or anti-CTLA-4 therapy, and 40% had some. General study findings and limits: Determination of antigen specificity was not performed for the expanded peripheral T cells. Patients with a partial response at 0.1-3.0 mg/kg had among the lowest clonal expansion.

The protocol was immunoSEQ multiplex PCR, while the TCRdb copy is restricted to in-frame clones and leaves out a portion. Here the sample spans 30,000 to 40,000 clones, 70% to 90% being singletons. Trimming cost V 4 bases and J 1 base; bases outside gene matches: 4. The CDR3 sequence is 18 residues long. Looked up from germline, CDR1 is MDHEN and CDR2 is SYDVKM. In the case of this clone: As yet, its antigen is unknown.

The TCR comes from an adult with an advanced solid tumor such as melanoma, head and neck, liver or kidney cancer. This sample comprised CD4+ or CD8+ T cells sorted from blood, obtained in a trial of the OX40 agonist ivuxolimab. V usage is TRBV28 and J usage is TRBJ2-2; 15 bases are a match to TRBD2. CDR3 DNA sequence: TGTGCCAGCAGTTCTCCGGGACTAGCGGGAGGGAACACCGGGGAGCTGTTTTTT. Its protein product is CASSSPGLAGGNTGELFF.